The 27 T cell receptor beta chains given below trace back to one sample, sequenced in a study of OX40 agonist ivuxolimab in advanced cancers. Repertoires were generated with immunoSEQ multiplex PCR, while TCRdb's copy carries only in-frame clones and drops some. The sample has roughly 80,000 clones, 90% seen once. This sample comprised CD4+ or CD8+ T cells sorted from blood, obtained in a trial of the OX40 agonist ivuxolimab. These receptors came from an adult with an advanced solid tumor such as melanoma, head and neck, liver or kidney cancer.

CDR3 coding DNA: TGTGCCAGCAGTCGGAAACAGGGTTATGGCTACACCTTC. Amino acids: CASSRKQGYGYTF. J is TRBJ1-2 and V is TRBV6-5, with a possible D match to TRBD1 (6 bases). The CDR3 contains 13 residues. Germline values: CDR1 MNHEY, CDR2 SVGAGI. Trimming took off 5 bases at V and 5 bases at J, with 12 bases between the two ends.

This clone was found a few times. In DNA form, the CDR3 reads TGTGCCAGCAGTTCATTACGTCAGGGACAGGGTGACTATGGCTACACCTTC. It is translated as CASSSLRQGQGDYGYTF. The V and J genes are TRBV27 and TRBJ1-2, with 9 bases fitting TRBD1. Germline lookup yields CDR1 MNHEY and CDR2 SMNVEV (reference sequence). The CDR3 length is 17 residues. V shed 4 bases and J 3 bases; nucleotides not matched to a gene: 12.

V gene TRBV6-1 combines with J gene TRBJ2-3, with D possibly called TRBD1 or TRBD2 (5 bases each). This CDR3 spans 13 amino acids. Germline values: CDR1 MNHNS, CDR2 SASEGT. Trimming took 7 bases from V and 0 from J, leaving 8 bases between them. This chain's CDR3 is CASKRDSTDTQYF. The CDR3 DNA reads TGTGCCAGCAAAAGGGACAGCACAGATACGCAGTATTTT.

The V and J genes are TRBV19 and TRBJ2-6; TRBD1 aligns across 9 bases. CDR1 and CDR2 from the germline V gene are LNHDA and SQIVND (reference sequence). The CDR3 spans 17 residues. V dropped 5 bases and J dropped 1; count of bases not matched to a gene: 6. CDR3 DNA sequence: TGTGCCAGTAGTGGGACAGGGAAAACTTCTGGGGCCAACGTCCTGACTTTC. Translation gives CASSGTGKTSGANVLTF.

The J gene is TRBJ2-7, the V gene TRBV6-1; possibly TRBD1 or TRBD2 for D (5 bases each). The germline gives CDR1 MNHNS, CDR2 SASEGT. The CDR3 contains 14 residues. V was clipped by 7 bases and J by 1 base, with 14 bases between them. For the CDR3, the DNA is TGTGCCAGCAAAGGGACGCACTTGTCCTACGAGCAGTACTTC. It specifies CASKGTHLSYEQYF.

Note on this clone: The junction does not match germline at one end; this may be a read error. Other nucleotide sequences in the sample specify the same CDR3. The genes are TRBV28 and TRBJ2-7; no clear D. Germline assignment: CDR1 MDHEN and CDR2 SYDVKM. This CDR3 has 12 amino acids. CDR3 residues: CASSPRAYEQYF. The CDR3 nucleotides are TGCGCCAGCAGTCCTCGGGCTTACGAGCAGTACTTC. Full variable domain (remainder filled in from reference TRBV28 and TRBJ2-7): DVKVTQSSRYLVKRTGEKVFLECVQDMDHENMFWYRQDPGLGLRLIYFSYDVKMKEKGDIPEGYSVSREKKERFSLILESASTNQTSMYLCASSPRAYEQYFGPGTRLTVT.

The V and J genes are TRBV9 and TRBJ2-1, with 13 bases lining up with TRBD2. CDR3 length: 16 amino acids. The trim removed 3 bases at V and 5 bases at J, leaving 5 bases unmatched. Germline V lookup: CDR1 SGDLS, CDR2 YYNGEE. CDR3 region: CASSAPGLAGDNEQFF. The CDR3 region has the DNA TGTGCCAGCAGCGCCCCTGGACTAGCGGGAGACAATGAGCAGTTCTTC.

The chain has TRBV6-1 and TRBJ2-7; D is unclear. V gave up 5 bases and J gave up 4 bases, with 9 bases separating them. CDR1 MNHNS and CDR2 SASEGT come from the germline V gene. This CDR3 has 12 residues. DNA for the CDR3: TGTGCCAGCAGTTCATATCGTTACGAGCAGTACTTC. Translated: CASSSYRYEQYF.

The J gene is TRBJ2-2, the V gene TRBV11-1; 7 nucleotides agree with TRBD2. V trimming: 1 base; J trimming: 5 bases; junction bases outside the gene matches: 7. Germline-derived CDR1 and CDR2 are SGHAT and FQDESV (reference sequence). This CDR3 has 16 amino acids. The CDR3 here is CASSLGPGLLTGELFF. CDR3 DNA sequence: TGTGCCAGCAGCTTAGGGCCGGGACTACTAACCGGGGAGCTGTTTTTT.

The sample holds one count of this clone. The junction departs from the called germline gene at one end, perhaps through a read error. The V call is TRBV19, the J call TRBJ1-3; D might be TRBD1 (6 bases). Germline V gene data show CDR1 as LNHDA and CDR2 as SQIVND (reference sequence). The CDR3 contains 14 residues. This CDR3 is CASRDSHSGNTIYF. CDR3 DNA sequence: TGTGCCAGTAGGGACAGCCACTCTGGGAACACCATATATTTT.

This clone turned up a few times. The chain recombines TRBV19 with TRBJ2-5; no definite D call. Trimming stripped 4 bases from V and 5 bases from J, with 8 bases between. Germline V gene sequence: CDR1 LNHDA, CDR2 SQIVND (reference sequence). CDR3 size: 12 residues. The CDR3 coding sequence is TGTGCCAGTAGTACGAACGAGGAGACCCAGTACTTC. Its translation is CASSTNEETQYF.

This chain uses TRBV7-2 with TRBJ2-2, with TRBD2 matching 12 bases. In germline, CDR1 is SGHTA, CDR2 FQGNSA. The ends lost 5 bases at V and 3 bases at J; junction bases unmatched: 10. The CDR3 sequence is 18 residues long. The CDR3 spells CASSLVLAGGGDTGELFF. CDR3 bases: TGTGCCAGCAGCCTCGTGCTAGCGGGAGGGGGGGACACCGGGGAGCTGTTTTTT. Together with reference TRBV7-2 and TRBJ2-2, the CDR3 gives the full variable domain: GAGVSQSPSNKVTEKGKDVELRCDPISGHTALYWYRQSLGQGLEFLIYFQGNSAPDKSGLPSDRFSAERTGGSVSTLTIQRTQQEDSAVYLCASSLVLAGGGDTGELFFGEGSRLTVL.

The chain uses TRBV11-2 and TRBJ1-5; 7 nucleotides agree with TRBD1. The CDR3 totals 16 residues. V was pared by 4 bases and J by 2 bases, with 8 bases of the junction left unmatched. Germline V gives CDR1 SGHAT, CDR2 FQNNGV. The CDR3, as DNA: TGTGCCAGCAGCTCAGGACAGGTCAGGGGCAATCAGCCCCAGCATTTT. It codes for CASSSGQVRGNQPQHF.

The CDR3 region is CASAQGSDTQYF. The CDR3 DNA follows: TGTGCCAGCGCTCAGGGATCAGATACGCAGTATTTT. The rearrangement links TRBV5-6 to TRBJ2-3, with D maybe TRBD1 (5 bases). This CDR3 has 12 amino acids. Germline V CDR1 and CDR2: SGHDT, YYEEEE. Trimming shortened V by 7 bases and J by 4 bases, and 10 bases separated the two germline ends.

The chain links TRBV2 to TRBJ2-3, with TRBD2 identical over 10 bases. The CDR3 length is 15 residues. Germline V gene lookup returns CDR1 SNHLY and CDR2 FYNNEI. V lost 4 bases to trimming and J lost 1 base; unmatched junction nucleotides: 2. In DNA, the CDR3 is TGTGCCAGCAGTGTGGGGACTAGCGGCACAGATACGCAGTATTTT. It encodes CASSVGTSGTDTQYF.

The chain recombines TRBV28 with TRBJ2-2, with TRBD1 identical over 8 bases. Germline CDR1 reads MDHEN; CDR2 reads SYDVKM. With V trimmed by 2 bases and J by 1 base, 6 bases remained unmatched. The CDR3 spans 17 residues. The CDR3 is CASSLIRGLLNTGELFF. For the CDR3, the DNA is TGTGCCAGCAGTTTAATCAGGGGGCTTCTGAACACCGGGGAGCTGTTTTTT.

This chain joins TRBV2 and TRBJ2-2; 9 bases agree with TRBD1. The CDR3 runs to 15 residues. The V and J ends lost 7 bases and 7 bases, in that order; junction bases with no gene match: 10. Germline V gene sequence: CDR1 SNHLY, CDR2 FYNNEI. For the CDR3, the DNA is TGTGCCAGCACGGAGAGGACAGGGGTAGTCGGGGAGCTGTTTTTT. Translated: CASTERTGVVGELFF.

V and J are TRBV7-9 and TRBJ1-5; the match to TRBD1 covers 11 bases. Trimming at V came to 1 base and at J to 7 bases, leaving 6 bases not matched to a gene. The CDR3 loop spans 16 amino acids. Germline CDR1 and CDR2: SEHNR and FQNEAQ (reference sequence). Here the CDR3 reads CASSLGDRGVNQPQHF. The CDR3 region has the DNA TGTGCCAGCAGCTTAGGGGACAGGGGGGTTAACCAGCCCCAGCATTTT.

This clone turned up a few times. The genes are TRBV6-5 and TRBJ1-1; D not resolved. Per germline, CDR1 MNHEY and CDR2 SVGAGI. This CDR3 spans 15 amino acids. Trimming cost V 7 bases and J 0 bases, with 15 bases left between them. The CDR3 bases are TGTGCCAGCACTAAGGAGTATCGCATGAACACTGAAGCTTTCTTT. Protein: CASTKEYRMNTEAFF.

This clone has a single count. The J gene is TRBJ2-3, the V gene TRBV23-1, with TRBD1 as a possible D gene (7 bases). TRBV23-1 is identified as an open reading frame with a role that is uncertain. Deletions cut 3 bases from V and 4 bases from J, with 17 bases between. This CDR3 has 16 residues. CDR3 amino acids: CASSHLAGRGADTQYF. The CDR3 nucleotides read TGCGCCAGCAGTCACCTGGCCGGCAGGGGGGCAGATACGCAGTATTTT.

The J gene is TRBJ2-5, the V gene TRBV5-1; 7 bases align to TRBD1. The CDR3 sequence is 16 residues long. Germline CDR1 and CDR2: SGHRS and YFSETQ. The junction had 12 bases not matched to a gene; V was cut back by 4 bases and J by 3 bases. CDR3 amino acids: CASSPPTGIKEETQYF. The CDR3 DNA reads TGCGCCAGCAGCCCTCCGACAGGGATAAAGGAAGAGACCCAGTACTTC. The full variable domain, rest sourced from reference TRBV5-1 and TRBJ2-5, is KAGVTQTPRYLIKTRGQQVTLSCSPISGHRSVSWYQQTPGQGLQFLFEYFSETQRNKGNFPGRFSGRQFSNSRSEMNVSTLELGDSALYLCASSPPTGIKEETQYFGPGTRLLVL.

CDR3 nucleotides: TGTGCCAGCAGCCCCAGCGGGAGGAGGTACAATGAGCAGTTCTTC. This gives the protein CASSPSGRRYNEQFF. This rearrangement joins TRBV28 to TRBJ2-1; 9 nucleotides line up with TRBD2. V trimming: 6 bases; J trimming: 4 bases; junction bases outside the gene matches: 7. CDR1 is MDHEN, CDR2 SYDVKM, per germline. The CDR3 consists of 15 residues.

The V and J genes are TRBV7-2 and TRBJ2-2; TRBD2 agrees at 7 bases. Looked up from germline, CDR1 is SGHTA and CDR2 is FQGNSA. The length of the CDR3 is 17 residues. After removal of 4 bases from V and 2 bases from J, the junction contained 10 bases not matched to a gene. The CDR3 sequence: CASSSDQLASNTGELFF. Written as DNA, the CDR3 is TGTGCCAGCAGCTCAGACCAACTAGCGTCTAACACCGGGGAGCTGTTTTTT. Full variable domain (remainder filled in from reference TRBV7-2 and TRBJ2-2): GAGVSQSPSNKVTEKGKDVELRCDPISGHTALYWYRQSLGQGLEFLIYFQGNSAPDKSGLPSDRFSAERTGGSVSTLTIQRTQQEDSAVYLCASSSDQLASNTGELFFGEGSRLTVL.

The chain is built from TRBV7-6 and TRBJ2-5, with D possibly TRBD2 on 5 matching bases. CDR3 length: 16 amino acids. Germline CDR1 is SGHVS and CDR2 is FNYEAQ. Trimming took 0 bases from V and 5 from J, leaving 16 bases between them. CDR3 in DNA: TGTGCCAGCAGCTTAGCAAATGCAGGACTTACGGAGACCCAGTACTTC. It encodes CASSLANAGLTETQYF.

V usage is TRBV4-3 and J usage is TRBJ1-4, with unresolved D. The germline CDR1 and CDR2 sequences are LGHNA and YSLEER. CDR3 size: 13 residues. Trimming shortened V by 3 bases and J by 4 bases, and 6 bases separated the two germline ends. The CDR3 bases are TGCGCCAGCAGCCAGAGCAGTAATGAAAAACTGTTTTTT. Translating gives CASSQSSNEKLFF.

This chain joins TRBV5-6 and TRBJ2-1, with 11 bases lining up with TRBD2. This CDR3 region has 16 residues. Losses at the gene ends were 3 bases for V and 3 bases for J; bases not matched to a gene: 5. Germline loops: CDR1 SGHDT, CDR2 YYEEEE. In DNA, the CDR3 is TGTGCCAGCAGCTACGACGGGACTAGCGGCTACAATGAGCAGTTCTTC. It yields the protein CASSYDGTSGYNEQFF.

CDR3 DNA: TGTGCCAGCAGTTACTCGATGGAGGGGTCCTACGAGCAGTACTTC. It translates to CASSYSMEGSYEQYF. The V and J genes are TRBV6-5 and TRBJ2-7; weak D call: TRBD2 (6 bases). The V and J ends lost 0 bases and 1 base respectively, with 10 bases between them. CDR1 and CDR2 from the germline V gene are MNHEY and SVGAGI. The CDR3 spans 15 residues.